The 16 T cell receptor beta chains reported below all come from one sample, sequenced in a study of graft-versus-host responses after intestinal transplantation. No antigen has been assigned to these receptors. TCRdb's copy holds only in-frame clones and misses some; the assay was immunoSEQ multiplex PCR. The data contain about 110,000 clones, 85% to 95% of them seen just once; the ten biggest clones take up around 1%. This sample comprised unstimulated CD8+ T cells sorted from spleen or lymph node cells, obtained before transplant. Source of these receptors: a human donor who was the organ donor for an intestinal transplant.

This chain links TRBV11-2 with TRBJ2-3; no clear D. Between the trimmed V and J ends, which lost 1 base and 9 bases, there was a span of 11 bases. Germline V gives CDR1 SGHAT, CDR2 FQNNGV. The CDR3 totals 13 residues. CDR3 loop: CASSLVEGYTQYF. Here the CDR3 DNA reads TGTGCCAGCAGCTTAGTCGAAGGCTACACGCAGTATTTT.

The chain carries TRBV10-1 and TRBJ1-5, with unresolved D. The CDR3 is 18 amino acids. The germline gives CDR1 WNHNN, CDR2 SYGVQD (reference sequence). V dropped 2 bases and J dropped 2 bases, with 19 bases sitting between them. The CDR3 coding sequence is TGCGCCAGCAGTGAGAGGAGATGGCAGTCGTCTGGCAATCAGCCCCAGCATTTT. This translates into CASSERRWQSSGNQPQHF.

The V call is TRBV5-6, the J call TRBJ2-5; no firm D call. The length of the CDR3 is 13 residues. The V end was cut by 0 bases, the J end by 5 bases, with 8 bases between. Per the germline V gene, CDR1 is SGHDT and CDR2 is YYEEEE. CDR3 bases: TGTGCCAGCAGCTTGGAAGCATGGGAGACCCAGTACTTC. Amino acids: CASSLEAWETQYF.

CDR3 loop: CASSLVSGASAEQYF. CDR3 nucleotide sequence: TGCGCCAGCAGCTTGGTGTCCGGGGCTTCTGCCGAGCAGTACTTC. The chain employs TRBV5-1 and TRBJ2-7; D possibly matches TRBD1 or TRBD2 (5 bases each). The CDR3 consists of 15 residues. CDR1 SGHRS and CDR2 YFSETQ come from the germline V gene. V lost 0 bases and J lost 6, with 16 bases in between.

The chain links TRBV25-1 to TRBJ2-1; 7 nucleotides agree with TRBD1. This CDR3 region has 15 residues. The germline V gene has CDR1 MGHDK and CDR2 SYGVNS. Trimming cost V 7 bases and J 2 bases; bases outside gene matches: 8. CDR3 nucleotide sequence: TGTGCCAGCAAGGACAGGAGCCCCCCCTACAATGAGCAGTTCTTC. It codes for CASKDRSPPYNEQFF.

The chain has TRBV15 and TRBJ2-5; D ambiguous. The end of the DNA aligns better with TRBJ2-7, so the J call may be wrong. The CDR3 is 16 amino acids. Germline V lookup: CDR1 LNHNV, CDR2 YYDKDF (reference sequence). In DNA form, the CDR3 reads TGTGCCACCAGCAGAGATTTGCACAGATTCTCCTACGAGCAGTACTTC. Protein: CATSRDLHRFSYEQYF.

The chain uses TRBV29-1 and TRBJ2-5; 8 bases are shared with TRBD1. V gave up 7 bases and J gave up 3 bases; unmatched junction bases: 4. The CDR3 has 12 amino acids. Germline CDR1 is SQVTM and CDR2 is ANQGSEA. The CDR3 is CSDTDREETQYF. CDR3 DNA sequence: TGCAGCGACACGGACAGGGAAGAGACCCAGTACTTC.

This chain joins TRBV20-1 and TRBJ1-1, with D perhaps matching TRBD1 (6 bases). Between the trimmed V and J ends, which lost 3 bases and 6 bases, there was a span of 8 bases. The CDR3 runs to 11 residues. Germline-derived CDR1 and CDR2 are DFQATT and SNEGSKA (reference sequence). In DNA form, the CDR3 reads TGCAGTGCTAGCAGGGGCCCTGAAGCTTTCTTT. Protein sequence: CSASRGPEAFF.

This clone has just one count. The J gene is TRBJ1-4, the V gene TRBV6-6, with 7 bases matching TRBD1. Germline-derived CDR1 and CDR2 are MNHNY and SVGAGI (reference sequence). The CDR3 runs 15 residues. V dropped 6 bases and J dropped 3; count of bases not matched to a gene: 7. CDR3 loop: CASSYDRVANEKLFF. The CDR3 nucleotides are TGTGCCAGCAGCTACGACAGGGTTGCTAATGAAAAACTGTTTTTT.

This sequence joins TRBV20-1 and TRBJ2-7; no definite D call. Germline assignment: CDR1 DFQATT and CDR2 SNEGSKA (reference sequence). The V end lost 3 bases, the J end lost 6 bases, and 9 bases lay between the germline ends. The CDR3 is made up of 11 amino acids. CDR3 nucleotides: TGCAGTGCTAGCGCGTCTTCCGAGCAGTACTTC. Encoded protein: CSASASSEQYF.

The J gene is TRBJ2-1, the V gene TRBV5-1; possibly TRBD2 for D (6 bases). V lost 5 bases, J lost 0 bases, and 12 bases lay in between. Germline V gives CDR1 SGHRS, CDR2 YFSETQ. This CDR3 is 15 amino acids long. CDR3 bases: TGCGCCAGCAGTCAAGCGGGTAGCTCCTACAATGAGCAGTTCTTC. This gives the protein CASSQAGSSYNEQFF.

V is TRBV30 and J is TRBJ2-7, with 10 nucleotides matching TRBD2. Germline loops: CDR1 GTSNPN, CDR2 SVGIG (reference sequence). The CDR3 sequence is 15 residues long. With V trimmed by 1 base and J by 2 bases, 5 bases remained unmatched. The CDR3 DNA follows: TGTGCCTGGAGTGACCCTAGCGGGGGAACCTACGAGCAGTACTTC. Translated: CAWSDPSGGTYEQYF.

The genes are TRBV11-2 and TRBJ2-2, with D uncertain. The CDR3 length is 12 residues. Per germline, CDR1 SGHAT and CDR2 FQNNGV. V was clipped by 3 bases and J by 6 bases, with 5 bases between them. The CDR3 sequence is CASSFNAGELFF. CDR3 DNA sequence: TGTGCCAGCAGCTTCAATGCCGGGGAGCTGTTTTTT.

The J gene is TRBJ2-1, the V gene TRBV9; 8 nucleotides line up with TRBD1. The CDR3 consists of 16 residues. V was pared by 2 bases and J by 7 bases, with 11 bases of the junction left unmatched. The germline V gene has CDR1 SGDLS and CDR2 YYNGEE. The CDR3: CASSVGNRGVWNEQFF. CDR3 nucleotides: TGTGCCAGCAGCGTCGGGAACAGGGGGGTATGGAATGAGCAGTTCTTC.

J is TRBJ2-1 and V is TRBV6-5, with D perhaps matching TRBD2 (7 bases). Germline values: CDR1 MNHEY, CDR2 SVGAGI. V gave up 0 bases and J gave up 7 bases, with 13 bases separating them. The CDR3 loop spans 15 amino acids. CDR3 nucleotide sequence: TGTGCCAGCAGTTACTCCCGGGGGGCAAGGAATGAGCAGTTCTTC. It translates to CASSYSRGARNEQFF.

This chain's CDR3 is CASISRGLGEKLFF. As DNA, the CDR3 is TGTGCCAGCATTAGCAGGGGGCTCGGCGAAAAACTGTTTTTT. This chain joins TRBV6-1 and TRBJ1-4; 8 bases are a match to TRBD1. The CDR3 runs 14 residues. V shed 7 bases and J 8 bases; nucleotides not matched to a gene: 9. Germline V lookup: CDR1 MNHNS, CDR2 SASEGT.